A single sample gave rise to the 27 T cell receptor beta chains below, sequenced in a study of human T cells and chemical hapten exposure. The time point here: patch test 3, about 24 weeks after DPC sensitization. Indicated treatment: therapeutic diphenylcyclopropenone sensitization with weekly scalp DPC. Via MiXCR, TCRdb re-called the RACE reads, giving one row per CDR3 protein. Of 99,000 or so distinct CDR3 sequences in the sample, around 35% were seen once. The sequenced sample was whole blood, obtained in connection with sensitization to the hapten diphenylcyclopropenone (DPC). The receptors stem from a man in his forties with alopecia areata. Some clones in this sample may be carry-over from other donors' samples.

The rearrangement uses TRBV12-3 or TRBV12-4 and TRBJ2-2; 9 nucleotides match TRBD1. The CDR3 is made up of 14 amino acids. J gave up 6 bases and V 6 bases, and 5 bases lay outside the gene matches. The CDR3 loop is CASRLRQGAGELFF. Written as DNA, the CDR3 is TGTGCCAGCAGGCTGAGACAGGGGGCCGGGGAGCTGTTTTTT.

This clonotype showed up many times. The chain is built from TRBV5-1 and TRBJ2-3; TRBD1 aligns across 8 bases. Germline V lookup: CDR1 SGHRS, CDR2 YFSETQ. This CDR3 is 15 amino acids long. Trimming removed 7 bases from V and 3 bases from J; junction bases left unmatched: 10. This CDR3 is CASQRTGLVTDTQYF. CDR3 DNA sequence: TGCGCCAGCCAGCGGACAGGGCTAGTGACAGATACGCAGTATTTT. Full variable domain (outside the CDR3, taken from reference TRBV5-1 and TRBJ2-3): KAGVTQTPRYLIKTRGQQVTLSCSPISGHRSVSWYQQTPGQGLQFLFEYFSETQRNKGNFPGRFSGRQFSNSRSEMNVSTLELGDSALYLCASQRTGLVTDTQYFGPGTRLTVL.

This clonotype has a handful of counts. The chain recombines TRBV7-2 with TRBJ1-1; D remains ambiguous. The V gene's germline CDR1 is SGHTA and CDR2 FQGNSA. The CDR3 contains 11 residues. V was trimmed by 5 bases and J by 3 bases, leaving 4 bases between them. The CDR3: CASSPYTEAFF. In DNA form, the CDR3 reads TGTGCCAGCAGCCCTTACACTGAAGCTTTCTTT.

This chain connects TRBV6-6 to TRBJ2-7, with 7 bases aligning to TRBD2. After removal of 5 bases from V and 6 bases from J, the junction contained 7 bases not matched to a gene. Looked up from germline, CDR1 is MNHNY and CDR2 is SVGAGI (reference sequence). CDR3 length equals 13 residues. In DNA form, the CDR3 reads TGTGCCAGCAGTAGCGGGATTGTTGGCGAGCAGTACGTC. Amino acids: CASSSGIVGEQYV.

The J gene is TRBJ2-5, the V gene TRBV12-3 or TRBV12-4, with D perhaps TRBD2 (7 bases). The CDR3 spans 16 residues. Trimming shortened V by 3 bases and J by 2 bases, and 16 bases separated the two germline ends. CDR3 sequence reads: CASSFTGRVVQETQYF. The DNA for the CDR3 is TGTGCCAGCAGTTTTACAGGGAGGGTTGTTCAAGAGACCCAGTACTTC.

The table lists this clonotype with a few counts. Written as DNA, the CDR3 is TGTGCCAGCAGTAGGTCGGGAACCGAAGAGACCCAGTACTTC. Its protein product is CASSRSGTEETQYF. The V and J genes are TRBV6-2 or TRBV6-3 and TRBJ2-5; weak D call: TRBD2 (5 bases). The CDR3 runs 14 residues. The V end was cut by 5 bases, the J end by 3 bases, with 13 bases between. The germline V gene has CDR1 MNHEY and CDR2 SVGEGT.

A few counts support this clonotype. This sequence joins TRBV2 and TRBJ2-3; D tentatively reads TRBD1 or TRBD2 (6 bases each). The CDR3 spans 15 residues. V was cut by 4 bases and J by 5 bases, with 16 bases left in between. Germline CDR1 reads SNHLY; CDR2 reads FYNNEI. In nucleotides, the CDR3 is TGTGCCAGCAGTGGACAGGACTACCCGAGAGATACGCAGTATTTT. As protein: CASSGQDYPRDTQYF. Together with reference TRBV2 and TRBJ2-3, the CDR3 gives the full variable domain: EPEVTQTPSHQVTQMGQEVILRCVPISNHLYFYWYRQILGQKVEFLVSFYNNEISEKSEIFDDQFSVERPDGSNFTLKIRSTKLEDSAMYFCASSGQDYPRDTQYFGPGTRLTVL.

This chain uses TRBV29-1 with TRBJ2-1; 10 bases align to TRBD1. Germline V gene sequence: CDR1 SQVTM, CDR2 ANQGSEA. The CDR3 has 13 amino acids. Trimming at V came to 7 bases and at J to 8 bases, leaving 8 bases not matched to a gene. This CDR3 is CSAELGTGDEQFF. The DNA of the CDR3 is TGCAGCGCTGAGCTCGGGACAGGGGATGAGCAGTTCTTC.

The V gene is TRBV6-2 or TRBV6-3, the J gene TRBJ1-5; D unresolved. Germline CDR1 MNHEY, CDR2 SVGEGT. This CDR3 contains 12 residues. Between the trimmed V and J ends, which lost 5 bases and 5 bases, there was a span of 7 bases. This CDR3 is CASSLPHQPQHF. The DNA for the CDR3 is TGTGCCAGCAGTCTCCCCCATCAGCCCCAGCATTTT.

The chain has TRBV7-4 and TRBJ2-7, with 11 bases identical to TRBD1. The CDR3 extends over 16 amino acids. J was trimmed by 1 base and V by 5 bases; bases with no gene match: 7. CDR1 is SGHVT and CDR2 is SQSDAQ in the germline V gene. CDR3 DNA sequence: TGTGCCAGCAGCCTTTACGGACAGGGGGCTTCCTACGAGCAGTACTTC. The encoded protein is CASSLYGQGASYEQYF.

The chain links TRBV20-1 to TRBJ2-1; 7 nucleotides align to TRBD1. CDR1 and CDR2 from the germline V gene are DFQATT and SNEGSKA (reference sequence). V shed 5 bases, J shed 6 bases, and the junction held 7 bases outside the gene matches. This CDR3 has 13 amino acids. In DNA form, the CDR3 reads TGCAGTGCTCCGCCCCACAGGGGCAATGAGCAGTTCTTC. Residues: CSAPPHRGNEQFF.

V is TRBV6-6 and J is TRBJ1-1; D is undetermined. Trimming took off 8 bases at V and 7 bases at J, with 17 bases between the two ends. This CDR3 region has 13 residues. The germline gives CDR1 MNHNY, CDR2 SVGAGI (reference sequence). CDR3 amino acids: CASCPDWRIEAFF. The CDR3, as DNA: TGTGCCAGCTGCCCCGATTGGCGGATTGAAGCTTTCTTT.

This clonotype turned up a few times. The V and J genes are TRBV11-2 and TRBJ2-7; D not certain. The CDR3 has 13 residues. Germline values: CDR1 SGHAT, CDR2 FQNNGV. V dropped 4 bases and J dropped 2 bases, with 9 bases sitting between them. The CDR3 sequence: CASSSSLAYEQYF. CDR3 bases: TGTGCCAGCAGCTCGTCATTAGCCTACGAGCAGTACTTC. Filled out from reference TRBV11-2 and TRBJ2-7, the complete variable domain reads EAGVAQSPRYKIIEKRQSVAFWCNPISGHATLYWYQQILGQGPKLLIQFQNNGVVDDSQLPKDRFSAERLKGVDSTLKIQPAKLEDSAVYLCASSSSLAYEQYFGPGTRLTVT.

This clonotype was seen a few times. The V gene is TRBV27, the J gene TRBJ2-7, with 9 nucleotides matching TRBD2. In germline, CDR1 is MNHEY, CDR2 SMNVEV (reference sequence). The CDR3 extends over 16 amino acids. V shed 3 bases, J shed 4 bases, and the junction held 10 bases outside the gene matches. As DNA, the CDR3 is TGTGCCAGCAGTTTCTCATATAGCGGGAGTCGGTACGAGCAGTACGTC. As protein: CASSFSYSGSRYEQYV.

The chain has TRBV5-1 and TRBJ2-5, with no clear D. CDR3 length: 14 amino acids. CDR1 and CDR2 from the germline V gene are SGHRS and YFSETQ. Trimming cost V 3 bases and J 2 bases, with 11 bases left between them. The CDR3: CASSSPQAQETQYF. The CDR3 DNA reads as TGCGCCAGCAGCTCACCTCAGGCACAAGAGACCCAGTACTTC.

This clonotype has just a few counts. The V call is TRBV6-6, the J call TRBJ2-1; tentatively, D is TRBD2 (5 bases). V was cut by 6 bases and J by 9 bases, with 15 bases left in between. The CDR3 consists of 13 residues. The germline V gene encodes CDR1 MNHNY and CDR2 SVGAGI (reference sequence). This CDR3 reads CASSLTNLGEQFF. The CDR3 nucleotides are TGTGCCAGCAGCTTGACTAATCTAGGTGAGCAGTTCTTC.

There are many counts of this clonotype. V usage is TRBV20-1 and J usage is TRBJ2-1; 11 bases fit TRBD2. Germline CDR1 and CDR2: DFQATT and SNEGSKA (reference sequence). The CDR3 has 14 residues. Unmatched junction bases numbered 5, after V lost 6 bases and J lost 4 bases. This CDR3 is CSAPGTSGYNEQFF. CDR3 bases: TGCAGTGCCCCTGGGACTAGCGGTTACAATGAGCAGTTCTTC.

Only a few counts were recorded for this clonotype. V and J are TRBV6-5 and TRBJ2-3; TRBD2 aligns across 7 bases. Germline V gene sequence: CDR1 MNHEY, CDR2 SVGAGI. V was pared by 10 bases and J by 2 bases, with 12 bases of the junction left unmatched. The CDR3 is 15 residues long. Written as DNA, the CDR3 is TGTGCCACCACAAAGAGCGGGATCCCCACAGATACGCAGTATTTT. This translates into CATTKSGIPTDTQYF.

The J gene is TRBJ2-7, the V gene TRBV6-2 or TRBV6-3, with D possibly being TRBD2 (6 bases). The CDR3 has 15 amino acids. Germline CDR1 and CDR2: MNHEY and SVGEGT. The germline V and J ends were trimmed by 0 bases and 1 base, with 10 bases remaining between them. Written as DNA, the CDR3 is TGTGCCAGCAGTTACTCTAGCGGAAATTCCTACGAGCAGTACGTC. This encodes CASSYSSGNSYEQYV.

In this sample, this clonotype turned up once. This chain uses TRBV19 with TRBJ2-1; TRBD1 might be the D (6 bases). Per germline, CDR1 LNHDA and CDR2 SQIVND (reference sequence). The CDR3 has 16 residues. V was clipped by 5 bases and J by 3 bases, with 17 bases between them. The CDR3 coding sequence is TGTGCCAGTAGTTTCCAAGACAGGTCGGGCTACAATGAGCAGTTCTTC. Encoded protein: CASSFQDRSGYNEQFF.

This clonotype turned up a few times. The gene calls are TRBV12-3 or TRBV12-4 and TRBJ1-5; no firm D call. V lost 6 bases and J 3 bases, leaving 9 bases between the germline ends. The CDR3 is made up of 13 amino acids. This chain's CDR3 is CASSLEINQPQHF. For the CDR3, the DNA is TGTGCCAGCAGCCTCGAGATCAATCAGCCCCAGCATTTT.

The J gene is TRBJ1-1, the V gene TRBV6-5; 9 bases match TRBD1. This CDR3 contains 16 residues. CDR1 MNHEY and CDR2 SVGAGI come from the germline V gene. J was trimmed by 9 bases and V by 2 bases; bases with no gene match: 13. The chain's CDR3 is CASSYNPPGTGWKAFF. The DNA for the CDR3 is TGTGCCAGCAGTTACAACCCCCCGGGGACAGGGTGGAAAGCTTTCTTT.

This clonotype was detected ten times or more. This rearrangement joins TRBV27 to TRBJ2-3; D is ambiguous. This CDR3 spans 12 amino acids. Germline values: CDR1 MNHEY, CDR2 SMNVEV (reference sequence). Trimming stripped 5 bases from V and 0 bases from J, with 3 bases between. This CDR3 is CASSRSTDTQYF. CDR3 DNA sequence: TGTGCCAGCAGTAGGAGCACAGATACGCAGTATTTT.

The chain links TRBV19 to TRBJ2-1, with D perhaps given as TRBD1 or TRBD2 (5 bases each). This CDR3 contains 18 residues. V was trimmed by 4 bases and J by 2 bases, leaving 21 bases between them. Germline values: CDR1 LNHDA, CDR2 SQIVND (reference sequence). The CDR3 DNA is TGTGCCAGTAGTACTGGGGCCGGAGGCCGAGGGACCTACAATGAGCAGTTCTTC. Residues: CASSTGAGGRGTYNEQFF.

This sequence joins TRBV2 and TRBJ1-5; a possible D gene is TRBD1 (6 bases). The CDR3 runs to 14 residues. The V end lost 4 bases, the J end lost 2 bases, and 9 bases lay between the germline ends. Germline V lookup: CDR1 SNHLY, CDR2 FYNNEI. The CDR3 spells CASSAAGGNQPQHF. DNA for the CDR3: TGTGCCAGCAGTGCGGCAGGGGGCAATCAGCCCCAGCATTTT.

The chain links TRBV3-1 to TRBJ2-7; D remains unclear. Germline values: CDR1 LGHDT, CDR2 YNNKEL (reference sequence). V was cut by 4 bases and J by 5 bases, with 12 bases left in between. The CDR3 totals 13 residues. CDR3 loop: CASSRAPTHEQYF. CDR3 nucleotides: TGTGCCAGCAGCCGAGCTCCTACCCACGAGCAGTACTTC.

V is TRBV20-1 and J is TRBJ2-7, with 13 bases identical to TRBD2. CDR1 DFQATT and CDR2 SNEGSKA come from the germline V gene (reference sequence). CDR3 length: 15 amino acids. With 5 bases clipped from V and 6 bases from J, the junction kept 10 bases outside the gene matches. CDR3: CSASILAGGGGEQYF. DNA for the CDR3: TGCAGTGCTTCAATACTAGCGGGAGGGGGGGGCGAGCAGTACTTC.